Listed below are T cell receptor beta chains from one sample, sequenced in a study of blood T cell repertoires in COVID-19. Data came from immunoSEQ multiplex PCR; TCRdb stores just in-frame clones and leaves some out. The sample yields about 54,000 clones, about four fifths seen once. The sequencing sample was made of peripheral blood. These receptor sequences come from a woman aged 60-75 years with acute or convalescent COVID-19. CDR3s include the opening cysteine and the closing phenylalanine or tryptophan. Each record gives: J gene, clone size, D gene, V gene, CDR3 protein, CDR3 DNA. D genes are given only for firm matches. Rows may omit the clone size; those that give it use once, few, many or a size class.

TRBJ1-6,.,TRBD1,TRBV7-9,CASSPGQTFNSPLHF,TGTGCCAGCAGCCCGGGACAGACATTTAATTCACCCCTCCACTTT
TRBJ1-2,.,.,TRBV5-5,CASSHELYGYTF,TGTGCCAGCAGCCACGAACTCTATGGCTACACCTTC
TRBJ2-1,.,.,TRBV18,CASTFEAAYNEQFF,TGTGCCAGCACCTTCGAGGCTGCCTACAATGAGCAGTTCTTC
TRBJ2-1,.,TRBD1,TRBV7-9,CASSLGTGGLDEQFF,TGTGCCAGCAGCTTAGGGACAGGGGGCTTAGATGAGCAGTTCTTC
TRBJ2-7,.,TRBD2,TRBV11-2,CASSSSLAGVTHEQYF,TGTGCCAGCAGCTCAAGTCTAGCGGGAGTTACCCACGAGCAGTACTTC
TRBJ1-2,once,.,TRBV5-1,CASSLGQGSTYGYTF,TGCGCCAGCAGCTTGGGTCAGGGGTCTACCTATGGCTACACCTTC
TRBJ2-5,.,TRBD2,TRBV7-9,CASTPRGGVGETQYF,TGTGCCAGCACTCCCCGGGGAGGGGTGGGGGAGACCCAGTACTTC
TRBJ2-5,.,.,TRBV10-3,CAISESGETQYF,TGTGCCATCAGTGAGTCCGGAGAGACCCAGTACTTC
TRBJ1-6,.,.,TRBV5-4,CASSLATASGSPLHF,TGTGCCAGCAGCTTGGCGACAGCGTCGGGTTCACCCCTCCACTTT
TRBJ2-1,few,TRBD2,TRBV11-1,CASSSRLAGRNEQFF,TGTGCCAGCAGCTCCCGACTAGCGGGGCGGAATGAGCAGTTCTTC
TRBJ1-3,.,.,TRBV3-1/TRBV3-2,CASRRAQGGNTIYF,TGTGCCAGCCGAAGGGCCCAGGGAGGAAACACCATATATTTT
TRBJ2-6,.,.,TRBV5-6,CASSSSTGPLSGANVLTF,TGTGCCAGCAGCTCGTCTACAGGGCCCCTCTCTGGGGCCAACGTCCTGACTTTC
TRBJ1-6,.,.,TRBV5-6,CASSWQAGSPLHF,TGTGCCAGCAGCTGGCAGGCCGGTTCACCCCTCCACTTT
TRBJ1-3,.,TRBD1,TRBV10-3,CASCLGTAGNTIYF,TGTGCCAGCTGCCTCGGGACAGCTGGAAACACCATATATTTT
TRBJ1-4,few,.,TRBV6-5,CASSYSAGLHEKLFF,TGTGCCAGCAGTTACTCCGCCGGTCTCCATGAAAAACTGTTTTTT
TRBJ1-6,.,.,TRBV6-5,CASSPRLVTDSPLHF,TGTGCCAGCAGTCCCCGTTTAGTCACGGATTCACCCCTCCACTTT
TRBJ2-7,few,TRBD2,TRBV5-1,CASSPTSEPYEQYF,TGCGCCAGCAGCCCGACTAGCGAACCCTACGAGCAGTACTTC
TRBJ2-1,.,.,TRBV30,CAWSPLRNEQFF,TGTGCCTGGAGTCCCCTCCGGAATGAGCAGTTCTTC
TRBJ1-1,.,.,TRBV18,CASSQNRDEAFF,TGTGCCAGCTCACAGAACAGGGATGAAGCTTTCTTT
TRBJ1-1,.,.,TRBV12-3/TRBV12-4,CASSLTENTEAFF,TGTGCCAGCAGTTTAACAGAGAACACTGAAGCTTTCTTT
TRBJ1-2,few,TRBD1,TRBV29-1,CSVEGTGGAYGYTF,TGCAGCGTTGAAGGGACAGGGGGCGCCTATGGCTACACCTTC
TRBJ2-7,few,TRBD2,TRBV30,CAWNSGSYEQYF,TGTGCCTGGAATAGCGGGAGCTACGAGCAGTACTTC
TRBJ2-5,once,TRBD2,TRBV5-8,CASSLRSGGRETQYF,TGTGCCAGCAGCTTGCGAAGCGGGGGGAGGGAGACCCAGTACTTC
TRBJ1-4,.,.,TRBV2,CASSEVTASEKLFF,TGTGCCAGCAGTGAAGTGACAGCTAGTGAAAAACTGTTTTTT
TRBJ1-4,.,TRBD1,TRBV7-6,CASSRNQGAYEKLFF,TGTGCCAGCAGCAGAAATCAGGGGGCCTATGAAAAACTGTTTTTT
TRBJ2-1,.,TRBD2,TRBV5-1,CASSLGTSGRPYNEQFF,TGCGCCAGCAGCCTGGGGACTAGCGGGAGACCATACAATGAGCAGTTCTTC
TRBJ1-5,.,.,TRBV2,CASGYRAGNQPQHF,TGTGCCAGCGGCTACAGGGCCGGCAATCAGCCCCAGCATTTT
TRBJ1-1,.,.,TRBV19,CASRDRNTEAFF,TGTGCCAGTAGGGACAGGAACACTGAAGCTTTCTTT
TRBJ1-5,few,TRBD1,TRBV6-1,CASSGTGGITFSNQPQHF,TGTGCCAGCAGTGGGACAGGGGGGATTACCTTTAGCAATCAGCCCCAGCATTTT
TRBJ2-7,medium-sized,.,TRBV7-2,CASSLWAGTYEQYF,TGTGCCAGCAGCTTATGGGCAGGAACCTACGAGCAGTACTTC
TRBJ1-4,.,TRBD1,TRBV3-1/TRBV3-2,CASSQHTGGNEKLFF,TGTGCCAGCAGCCAACATACAGGGGGCAATGAAAAACTGTTTTTT
TRBJ1-5,.,TRBD1,TRBV2,CASRGTANQPQHF,TGTGCCAGCAGGGGGACAGCCAATCAGCCCCAGCATTTT
TRBJ2-3,.,TRBD2,TRBV6-1,CASSEVAGGPDTQYF,TGTGCCAGCAGTGAAGTAGCGGGGGGGCCCGATACGCAGTATTTT
TRBJ1-1,.,TRBD1,TRBV7-8,CASSLSPGGTEAFF,TGTGCCAGCAGCCTATCCCCAGGGGGCACTGAAGCTTTCTTT
TRBJ1-1,.,.,TRBV24-1,CATSDFTDEVFF,TGTGCCACCAGTGATTTTACAGATGAAGTTTTCTTT
TRBJ2-7,.,.,TRBV28,CASSSGLAGLKYEQYF,TGTGCCAGCAGTTCGGGACTTGCTGGCCTTAAGTACGAGCAGTACTTC
TRBJ2-2,.,TRBD1,TRBV30,CAGRGQGATGELFF,TGTGCCGGACGGGGACAGGGGGCCACCGGGGAGCTGTTTTTT
TRBJ1-4,.,.,TRBV27,CASSRQASEKLFF,TGTGCCAGCAGCAGACAGGCGAGTGAAAAACTGTTTTTT
TRBJ2-1,.,TRBD1,TRBV27,CASRYTGGRYNEQFF,TGTGCCAGCAGGTACACAGGGGGCAGGTACAATGAGCAGTTCTTC
TRBJ2-2,.,.,TRBV5-1,CASSLRQGSTGELFF,TGCGCCAGCAGCTTGCGGCAGGGAAGCACCGGGGAGCTGTTTTTT
TRBJ2-7,.,TRBD2,TRBV5-4,CASSPGGTRVYEQYF,TGTGCCAGCAGCCCGGGTGGGACTAGGGTTTACGAGCAGTACTTC
TRBJ2-7,.,TRBD2,TRBV5-4,CASRSGTSGGSSYEQYF,TGTGCCAGCAGATCCGGGACTAGCGGGGGGTCCTCCTACGAGCAGTACTTC
TRBJ1-1,.,.,TRBV2,CASKGFDTEAFF,TGTGCCAGCAAGGGGTTTGACACTGAAGCTTTCTTT
TRBJ1-2,.,.,TRBV6-5,CASSPREYYGYTF,TGTGCCAGCAGTCCCCGGGAGTACTATGGCTACACCTTC
TRBJ2-1,.,.,TRBV5-1,CASGVSGDNEQFF,TGCGCCAGCGGAGTCTCGGGGGACAATGAGCAGTTCTTC
TRBJ2-3,.,.,TRBV2,CASLYLTSTDTQYF,TGTGCCAGCTTATATTTGACTAGCACAGATACGCAGTATTTT
TRBJ2-2,.,.,TRBV9,CASSVVGGGVTGELFF,TGTGCCAGCAGCGTAGTGGGGGGAGGAGTCACCGGGGAGCTGTTTTTT
TRBJ1-5,.,.,TRBV7-3,CASSSGPGNQPQHF,TGTGCCAGCAGCTCTGGACCGGGGAATCAGCCCCAGCATTTT
TRBJ2-3,.,TRBD2,TRBV3-1/TRBV3-2,CASSQVSGGTNTDTQYF,TGTGCCAGCAGCCAAGTTAGCGGGGGGACAAACACAGATACGCAGTATTTT
TRBJ2-7,.,.,TRBV18,CASSPQGVAGRGSYEQYF,TGTGCCAGCTCACCCCAAGGGGTTGCCGGGCGTGGCTCCTACGAGCAGTACTTC
TRBJ1-1,.,.,TRBV6-5,CASSYGQTNTEAFF,TGTGCCAGCAGTTACGGACAGACGAACACTGAAGCTTTCTTT
TRBJ2-5,.,TRBD2,TRBV5-4,CASSGRLAGQETQYF,TGTGCCAGCAGCGGGAGACTAGCGGGGCAAGAGACCCAGTACTTC
TRBJ1-2,.,.,TRBV14,CASSQERNYGYTF,TGTGCCAGCAGCCAAGAACGGAACTATGGCTACACCTTC
TRBJ2-1,.,TRBD1,TRBV5-1,CASSLGQGAVWNEQFF,TGCGCCAGCAGCTTGGGACAGGGGGCGGTTTGGAATGAGCAGTTCTTC
TRBJ1-1,.,.,TRBV18,CASSPLGGAANTEAFF,TGTGCCAGCTCACCACTTGGGGGGGCTGCGAACACTGAAGCTTTCTTT